This T cell receptor (beta chain) emerged from a study of a mutant IDH1 vaccine in newly diagnosed glioma. Turning to the study itself: In weeks 1, 3, 5, 7, 11, 15, 19 and 23, patients were immunized, eight times in all. Vaccines were first given 4-6 weeks after radiotherapy alone, or with temozolomide cycles. Standard pretreatment was either radiotherapy, temozolomide, or, for most, radiochemotherapy with temozolomide.

The germline CDR1 and CDR2 sequences are SNHLY and FYNNEI. The CDR3 has 14 residues. The V and J ends lost 2 bases and 7 bases respectively, with 9 bases between them. This clone was counted between two and nine times. Its cognate antigen is unknown. The data were produced by immunoSEQ multiplex PCR, yet TCRdb's version contains in-frame clones alone and is incomplete. The table has tens of thousands of clones, around 77% seen once; the top ten hold approximately 9.1%. Time point specified: week 11, during vaccination. The content of each vaccine dose was 300 ug of mutant IDH1 20-mer peptide, and topical imiquimod accompanied it.

This specimen was PBMCs, taken from a glioma patient whose treatment included an IDH1 peptide vaccine. This clonotype was sampled from a woman aged 18-35 years with glioma. The chain uses TRBV2 and TRBJ1-6, with unresolved D. CDR3 bases: TGTGCCAGCAGTGAATTTAAGCTGAATTCACCCCTCCACTTT. Translation gives CASSEFKLNSPLHF.